Listed below are T cell receptor beta chains from one sample, sequenced in a study of blood T cell repertoires in COVID-19. Here immunoSEQ multiplex PCR was the method, and the copy in TCRdb shows in-frame clones only, minus some. The sample consists of 150,000 to 200,000 clones, roughly nine tenths of them appearing once. The specimen was peripheral blood. These receptors originate from a woman between 55 and 75 years old with COVID-19, enrolled during active disease. The CDR3 runs from the conserved cysteine through the conserved F or W. The D gene is left open where the match is weak. The listing skips clone size in some rows; elsewhere it reads once, few, many or a size class.

v_gene: TRBV6-5; j_gene: TRBJ2-7; abundance: NA; d_gene: NA; CDR3aa: CASRQGYGQYF; CDR3nt: TGTGCCAGCAGACAGGGCTATGGGCAGTACTTC
v_gene: TRBV4-1; j_gene: TRBJ2-2; abundance: NA; d_gene: NA; CDR3aa: CASSQRVEFPNTGELFF; CDR3nt: TGCGCCAGCAGCCAGAGAGTTGAGTTTCCTAACACCGGGGAGCTGTTTTTT
v_gene: TRBV6-5; j_gene: TRBJ1-2; abundance: NA; d_gene: NA; CDR3aa: CASSYSNGGGGYTF; CDR3nt: TGTGCCAGCAGTTACTCTAATGGGGGAGGCGGCTACACCTTC
v_gene: TRBV7-3; j_gene: TRBJ2-6; abundance: NA; d_gene: TRBD2; CDR3aa: CASSLLAGPSSGANVLTF; CDR3nt: TGTGCCAGCAGCCTACTAGCGGGTCCCTCCTCTGGGGCCAACGTCCTGACTTTC
v_gene: TRBV6-5; j_gene: TRBJ2-7; abundance: NA; d_gene: NA; CDR3aa: CASTSPAADYEQYF; CDR3nt: TGTGCCAGCACCTCACCGGCGGCGGACTACGAGCAGTACTTC
v_gene: TRBV18; j_gene: TRBJ1-1; abundance: NA; d_gene: NA; CDR3aa: CASSPTQSTEAFF; CDR3nt: TGTGCCAGCTCACCTACACAGAGCACTGAAGCTTTCTTT
v_gene: TRBV30; j_gene: TRBJ2-7; abundance: NA; d_gene: TRBD2; CDR3aa: CAWSGGRSYEQYF; CDR3nt: TGTGCCTGGAGTGGCGGGAGAAGCTACGAGCAGTACTTC
v_gene: TRBV5-1; j_gene: TRBJ1-2; abundance: NA; d_gene: NA; CDR3aa: CASSLRGGNGYTF; CDR3nt: TGCGCCAGCAGCTTGAGAGGGGGAAATGGCTACACCTTC
v_gene: TRBV19; j_gene: TRBJ1-5; abundance: NA; d_gene: TRBD1; CDR3aa: CASSTAGGEGQPQHF; CDR3nt: TGTGCCAGTAGTACGGCAGGGGGAGAGGGGCAGCCCCAGCATTTT
v_gene: TRBV10-1; j_gene: TRBJ2-5; abundance: once; d_gene: NA; CDR3aa: CASSESGVTRETQYF; CDR3nt: TGCGCCAGCAGTGAGTCCGGGGTGACTCGAGAGACCCAGTACTTC
v_gene: TRBV6-6; j_gene: TRBJ2-2; abundance: NA; d_gene: TRBD2; CDR3aa: CATLRGGGSATGELFF; CDR3nt: TGTGCCACCTTGAGGGGTGGCGGGAGTGCCACCGGGGAGCTGTTTTTT
v_gene: TRBV7-2; j_gene: TRBJ1-1; abundance: many; d_gene: NA; CDR3aa: CASSLRQESTEAFF; CDR3nt: TGTGCCAGCAGCTTACGACAGGAGAGCACTGAAGCTTTCTTT
v_gene: TRBV28; j_gene: TRBJ1-4; abundance: NA; d_gene: TRBD1; CDR3aa: CATLTRGRGEKLFF; CDR3nt: TGTGCCACCCTAACCAGGGGGCGCGGAGAAAAACTGTTTTTT
v_gene: TRBV7-3; j_gene: TRBJ2-3; abundance: NA; d_gene: NA; CDR3aa: CASSLNRKGVDTQYF; CDR3nt: TGTGCCAGCAGCTTAAACAGGAAGGGGGTGGATACGCAGTATTTT
v_gene: TRBV6-5; j_gene: TRBJ2-7; abundance: NA; d_gene: TRBD1; CDR3aa: CASSINTGVGEQYF; CDR3nt: TGTGCCAGCAGCATAAATACAGGGGTCGGCGAGCAGTACTTC
v_gene: TRBV6-5; j_gene: TRBJ1-3; abundance: NA; d_gene: NA; CDR3aa: CASSRGGMSGNTIYF; CDR3nt: TGTGCCAGCAGCCGGGGGGGAATGTCTGGAAACACCATATATTTT
v_gene: TRBV10-3; j_gene: TRBJ1-2; abundance: few; d_gene: NA; CDR3aa: CAISESSRDRGYTF; CDR3nt: TGTGCCATCAGTGAGTCGAGTCGGGATCGCGGCTACACCTTC
v_gene: TRBV27; j_gene: TRBJ2-2; abundance: once; d_gene: NA; CDR3aa: CASRTLANTGELFF; CDR3nt: TGTGCCAGCAGGACTCTCGCGAACACCGGGGAGCTGTTTTTT
v_gene: TRBV24-1; j_gene: TRBJ1-5; abundance: once; d_gene: TRBD1; CDR3aa: CATSDLGRGHPSNQPQHF; CDR3nt: TGTGCCACCAGTGATTTGGGAAGGGGGCACCCTAGCAATCAGCCCCAGCATTTT
v_gene: TRBV4-1; j_gene: TRBJ1-1; abundance: NA; d_gene: NA; CDR3aa: CASSQDRSGVVNTEAFF; CDR3nt: TGCGCCAGCAGCCAAGATCGATCCGGGGTAGTGAACACTGAAGCTTTCTTT
v_gene: TRBV6-5; j_gene: TRBJ2-7; abundance: NA; d_gene: TRBD2; CDR3aa: CASSVMGGETYEQYF; CDR3nt: TGTGCCAGCTCCGTTATGGGGGGGGAGACCTACGAGCAGTACTTC
v_gene: TRBV11-3; j_gene: TRBJ1-3; abundance: NA; d_gene: NA; CDR3aa: CASSREGRTGNTIYF; CDR3nt: TGTGCCAGCAGCCGGGAGGGGCGTACTGGAAACACCATATATTTT
v_gene: TRBV24-1; j_gene: TRBJ2-1; abundance: NA; d_gene: NA; CDR3aa: CATSGSPFFNEQFF; CDR3nt: TGTGCCACCAGTGGAAGCCCTTTTTTCAATGAGCAGTTCTTC
v_gene: TRBV4-1; j_gene: TRBJ1-3; abundance: NA; d_gene: NA; CDR3aa: CASSQSGLSDTIYF; CDR3nt: TGCGCCAGCAGCCAGTCGGGACTGTCGGACACCATATATTTT
v_gene: TRBV28; j_gene: TRBJ2-7; abundance: NA; d_gene: NA; CDR3aa: CASSSIWQGGGEQYF; CDR3nt: TGTGCCAGCAGTTCAATCTGGCAGGGAGGGGGCGAGCAGTACTTC
v_gene: TRBV5-3; j_gene: TRBJ2-6; abundance: NA; d_gene: NA; CDR3aa: CARSLALSGENLSGANVLTF; CDR3nt: TGTGCCAGAAGCTTGGCCCTGTCAGGGGAGAACCTCTCTGGGGCCAACGTCCTGACTTTC
v_gene: TRBV5-1; j_gene: TRBJ2-7; abundance: NA; d_gene: TRBD2; CDR3aa: CASSSQPSGSSYEQYF; CDR3nt: TGCGCCAGCAGTTCTCAACCTAGCGGGAGCTCCTACGAGCAGTACTTC
v_gene: TRBV11-2; j_gene: TRBJ2-7; abundance: NA; d_gene: TRBD1; CDR3aa: CASSSGTGSSYEQYF; CDR3nt: TGTGCCAGCAGTTCCGGGACAGGGAGCTCCTACGAGCAGTACTTC
v_gene: TRBV29-1; j_gene: TRBJ2-1; abundance: NA; d_gene: NA; CDR3aa: CSVDRLGGTYNEQFF; CDR3nt: TGCAGCGTCGACAGGTTAGGGGGTACCTACAATGAGCAGTTCTTC
v_gene: TRBV30; j_gene: TRBJ1-6; abundance: NA; d_gene: TRBD1; CDR3aa: CAWSPDRQGSSYNSPLHF; CDR3nt: TGTGCCTGGAGTCCCGACCGACAGGGAAGCTCCTATAATTCACCCCTCCACTTT
v_gene: TRBV30; j_gene: TRBJ1-1; abundance: NA; d_gene: TRBD1; CDR3aa: CAWGTGVGEAFF; CDR3nt: TGTGCCTGGGGGACAGGGGTAGGTGAAGCTTTCTTT
v_gene: TRBV28; j_gene: TRBJ1-4; abundance: NA; d_gene: TRBD1; CDR3aa: CASSRLDRTNEKLFF; CDR3nt: TGTGCCAGCAGCCGCTTGGACAGGACTAATGAAAAACTGTTTTTT
v_gene: TRBV11-2; j_gene: TRBJ1-4; abundance: once; d_gene: NA; CDR3aa: CASSLRGEKLFF; CDR3nt: TGTGCCAGCAGCTTAAGAGGTGAAAAACTGTTTTTT
v_gene: TRBV6-1; j_gene: TRBJ1-5; abundance: NA; d_gene: TRBD1; CDR3aa: CASTTDRVRNQPQHF; CDR3nt: TGTGCCAGCACCACAGACAGGGTTCGTAATCAGCCCCAGCATTTT
v_gene: TRBV6-5; j_gene: TRBJ2-7; abundance: NA; d_gene: NA; CDR3aa: CASQGSLSYEQYF; CDR3nt: TGTGCCAGCCAAGGTAGCTTAAGCTACGAGCAGTACTTC
v_gene: TRBV7-9; j_gene: TRBJ2-3; abundance: few; d_gene: NA; CDR3aa: CASSPGGNTDTQYF; CDR3nt: TGTGCCAGCAGCCCTGGGGGGAACACAGATACGCAGTATTTT
v_gene: TRBV5-1; j_gene: TRBJ1-2; abundance: few; d_gene: NA; CDR3aa: CASSSGSYGYTF; CDR3nt: TGCGCCAGCAGCTCCGGGTCCTATGGCTACACCTTC
v_gene: TRBV28; j_gene: TRBJ2-7; abundance: NA; d_gene: NA; CDR3aa: CASSPPRGESYEQYF; CDR3nt: TGTGCCAGCAGTCCACCCAGGGGGGAATCCTACGAGCAGTACTTC
v_gene: TRBV7-3; j_gene: TRBJ2-4; abundance: once; d_gene: TRBD1; CDR3aa: CASSPRGSKNIQYF; CDR3nt: TGTGCCAGCAGCCCCAGGGGGTCCAAAAACATTCAGTACTTC
v_gene: TRBV19; j_gene: TRBJ2-7; abundance: NA; d_gene: NA; CDR3aa: CASNSGEAEQYF; CDR3nt: TGTGCCAGTAATTCGGGGGAAGCCGAGCAGTACTTC
v_gene: TRBV10-3; j_gene: TRBJ1-4; abundance: NA; d_gene: NA; CDR3aa: CAISESKGSGEKLFF; CDR3nt: TGTGCCATCAGTGAGTCCAAGGGGTCAGGAGAAAAACTGTTTTTT
v_gene: TRBV5-1; j_gene: TRBJ2-7; abundance: NA; d_gene: TRBD1; CDR3aa: CASSLTGSYEQYF; CDR3nt: TGCGCCAGCAGTTTGACAGGGAGCTACGAGCAGTACTTC
v_gene: TRBV7-2; j_gene: TRBJ1-5; abundance: few; d_gene: TRBD1; CDR3aa: CASTRDRGQPQHF; CDR3nt: TGTGCCAGCACCCGGGACAGGGGCCAGCCCCAGCATTTT
v_gene: TRBV28; j_gene: TRBJ2-7; abundance: NA; d_gene: NA; CDR3aa: CASSYPGSTYEQYF; CDR3nt: TGTGCCAGCAGTTACCCCGGGAGCACCTACGAGCAGTACTTC
v_gene: TRBV7-2; j_gene: TRBJ2-3; abundance: NA; d_gene: TRBD1; CDR3aa: CASRPDRGVTDTQYF; CDR3nt: TGTGCCAGCCGCCCGGACAGGGGTGTTACAGATACGCAGTATTTT
v_gene: TRBV12-5; j_gene: TRBJ2-7; abundance: NA; d_gene: TRBD2; CDR3aa: CASGRGTSGTYEQYF; CDR3nt: TGTGCTAGTGGCCGAGGGACTAGCGGTACCTACGAGCAGTACTTC